One T cell receptor (beta chain) is described in this entry. This clonotype was seen a few times. The antigen this receptor binds is unknown. No much larger clone is present one base from it, and per-base qualities are unavailable. This sample stems from a study of response to subunit inactivated influenza vaccine (dated 2018 in TCRdb). Regarding the research as a whole: Deep quantitative T cell receptor repertoire profiling was used in the study to track responses to a trivalent subunit inactivated influenza vaccine. The study at large found these results: According to the authors, only a limited number of new T cells may be recruited by each seasonal influenza vaccination.

The method behind the library was RT-PCR. Sequencing was carried out with an Illumina HiSeq 2500. TCRdb reworked the public reads: Q25 trimming with fastp, MiXCR clone assembly, productive beta chains retained. CDR3 protein duplicates are merged, each entry listing the most common genes and DNA. The sample table shows approximately 500,000 distinct CDR3 sequences, and roughly 13% are seen once. The top ten constitute less than 15% of the sample. The sample's time point label, in plain terms: 45 to 50 days after influenza vaccine administration. The V end loses 6 bases and the J end loses 3 bases, and a stretch of 17 bases separates them. Looking up the germline V gene (reference sequence) yields CDR1 LGHDT and CDR2 YNNKEL. Taken from cysteine to phenylalanine, the CDR3 has 15 residues. The CDR3 DNA has 45 bases and is translated from base 1.

This TCR derives from a man aged 50-60 years who received an inactivated influenza vaccine. Donor details come from another sample of the same person, matched by shared clones. The sample was PBMCs from blood, taken 45 days after vaccination. The chain uses TRBV3-1 and TRBJ2-5, and TRBD2 may be the D gene, going by 6 matching bases. The nucleotide sequence reads as follows: TGTGCCAGCAGTCCAGGGATTAGCGGAGAAGAGACCCAGTACTTC. Protein translation: CASSPGISGEETQYF.